This T cell receptor (beta chain) was recovered during a study of blood T cell repertoires in COVID-19 (dated by TCRdb to the early 2020s). Regarding the complete study: Samples from collaborators originated in the United States, Italy and Spain and spanned both the acute and convalescent phases of COVID-19. The material from the prospective study consisted of cDNA or gDNA derived from T cells, B-cell-depleted T cells, or PBMCs. Subjects who had been exposed to COVID-19, were actively infected with it, or had recovered from it provided the deeply sampled blood TCRbeta repertoires that made up the dataset. The repertoires were made available in a free public database intended to serve as a resource for research on the immune response to SARS-CoV-2. The samples were drawn from two sources: the first 160 participants of the ongoing ImmuneRACE study, and 1,000 to 1,500 subjects contributed by 6 global collaborators. The sample metadata nearly always contained a de-identified subject ID, COVID-19 status, age in years and sex. Where available, HLA class I and class II types were obtained from metadata supplied by the sample provider rather than from assay-based typing. Here is what the overall study found, with its caveats: How much clinical and demographic metadata was included differed by source and by participant, and the metadata was provided uncurated.

This clone was counted only a few times. This clone's antigen is unknown. No base quality information exists; no much larger clone differs at one position. The immunoSEQ Assay, a bias-controlled multiplex PCR, was used to amplify TCRbeta CDR3 regions from genomic DNA. In the authors' own workflow: Nucleated cell counts per sample were estimated from amplification of reference gene primers within the assay. To quantify the absolute abundance of each unique TCRbeta CDR3 rearrangement, sequence reads were collapsed and filtered. For each sample, productive Simpson clonality was calculated as the square root of Simpson's diversity index over productive rearrangements. The source is immuneACCESS, and TCRdb retained only in-frame sequences with V and J called. Part of the clones is not carried over; for the studies checked, unresolved V genes explain less than half of this, and the remainder is unexplained. For V, J and clone size, that table is used; D and trimming come from the DNA. This sample has 300,000 to 400,000 clones in its table, and 88% of those were observed once. The ten most abundant clones make up about 7% of the sample.

From its cysteine to its phenylalanine, the CDR3 spans 16 amino acids. Solely the CDR3 DNA is kept, with 48 bases framed from the first base. V is reduced by 1 base and J by 0 bases, leaving a spacing of 11 bases between them. CDR1 KGHDR and CDR2 SFDVKD were looked up in the germline V gene. One collaborating source in Seattle enrolled patients while the patients were actively infected and followed the patients over time throughout the course of disease. Collaborating institutions collected whole blood in K2EDTA tubes following their own protocols. For TCRbeta analysis, collaborators shipped samples in one of three forms: frozen whole blood, isolated PBMCs, or DNA extracted from either of those sample types.

The clonotype comes from a woman in her 70s with COVID-19, enrolled during active disease. Sequenced: peripheral blood. The receptor chain draws on TRBV24-1 and TRBJ1-1; 6 matching bases give a weak D call of TRBD1. Read as DNA, the sequence is TGTGCCACCAGTGATTTCTGGACAGCCTTGAACACTGAAGCTTTCTTT. This encodes CATSDFWTALNTEAFF.